The sample holds a few counts of the clone carrying this T cell receptor beta chain. Its cognate antigen is unknown. MiXCR, run by TCRdb on the 5' RACE reads, gives a single entry per CDR3 protein. Of over 15,000 distinct CDR3 sequences listed, nearly 7% are singletons. The data are from a study of spatial heterogeneity in lung cancer. Findings of the study overall: Within tumors, counts of expanded alpha and beta TCRs tracked tumor mutation counts.

The CDR3 is made up of 15 amino acids. V gave up 4 bases and J gave up 4 bases, with 14 bases separating them. CDR1 and CDR2 from the germline V gene are SGHTA and FQGNSA. Indicated time point: sample taken at primary tumor resection. About 73 TRACERx patients with early, untreated non-small cell lung cancer donated samples. Whole RNA was taken from tumor, nontumor lung or frozen PBMC; it was then sequenced unsorted. This chain uses TRBV7-2 with TRBJ2-1; D is uncertain. This clonotype was obtained from a female donor with early-stage non-small cell lung cancer. Material: lung tumor tissue, obtained at surgery. The CDR3 sequence: CASSSYPAAYNEQFF. In nucleotides, the CDR3 is TGTGCCAGCAGCTCCTATCCTGCGGCATACAATGAGCAGTTCTTC.